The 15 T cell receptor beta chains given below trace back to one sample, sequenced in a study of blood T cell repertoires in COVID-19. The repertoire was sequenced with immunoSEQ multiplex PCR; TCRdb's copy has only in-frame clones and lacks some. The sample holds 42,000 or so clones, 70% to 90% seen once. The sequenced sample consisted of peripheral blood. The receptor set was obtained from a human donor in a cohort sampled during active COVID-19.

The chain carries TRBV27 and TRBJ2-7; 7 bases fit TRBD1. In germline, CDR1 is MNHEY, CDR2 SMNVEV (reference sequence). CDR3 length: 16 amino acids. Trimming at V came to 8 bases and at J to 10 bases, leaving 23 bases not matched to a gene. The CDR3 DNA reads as TGTGCCAGCCGGAGGTCATACGGGACAGCCTCGAGTGGCCAGTACTTC. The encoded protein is CASRRSYGTASSGQYF.

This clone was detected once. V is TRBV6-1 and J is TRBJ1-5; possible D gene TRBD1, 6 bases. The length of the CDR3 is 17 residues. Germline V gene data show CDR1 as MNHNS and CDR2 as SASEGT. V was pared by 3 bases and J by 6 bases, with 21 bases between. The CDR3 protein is CASSDWGTLILVQPQHF. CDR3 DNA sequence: TGTGCCAGCAGTGATTGGGGGACACTAATACTGGTTCAGCCCCAGCATTTT.

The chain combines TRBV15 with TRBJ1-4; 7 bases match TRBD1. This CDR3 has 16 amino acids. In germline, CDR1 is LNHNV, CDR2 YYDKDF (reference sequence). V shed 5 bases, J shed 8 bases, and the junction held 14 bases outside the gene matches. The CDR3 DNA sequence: TGTGCCACCAGCGCCTCCCAACAGGGGTCAGGGGAAAAACTGTTTTTT. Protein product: CATSASQQGSGEKLFF.

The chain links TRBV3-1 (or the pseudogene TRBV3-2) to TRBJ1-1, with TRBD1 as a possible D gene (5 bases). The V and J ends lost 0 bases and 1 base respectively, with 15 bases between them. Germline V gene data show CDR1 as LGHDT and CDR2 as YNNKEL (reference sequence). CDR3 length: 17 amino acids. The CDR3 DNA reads TGTGCCAGCAGCCAAGAAAGTTGGGTCAGGGAGAACACTGAAGCTTTCTTT. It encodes CASSQESWVRENTEAFF.

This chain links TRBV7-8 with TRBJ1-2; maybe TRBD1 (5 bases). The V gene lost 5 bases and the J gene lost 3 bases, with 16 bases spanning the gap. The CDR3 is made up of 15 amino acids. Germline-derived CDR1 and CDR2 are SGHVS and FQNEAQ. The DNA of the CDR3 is TGTGCCAGCAGCCCGTGGGGGGATCTCGACTATGGCTACACCTTC. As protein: CASSPWGDLDYGYTF. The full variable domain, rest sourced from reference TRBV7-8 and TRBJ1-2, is GAGVSQSPRYKVAKRGQDVALRCDPISGHVSLFWYQQALGQGPEFLTYFQNEAQLDKSGLPSDRFFAERPEGSVSTLKIQRTQQEDSAVYLCASSPWGDLDYGYTFGSGTRLTVV.

CDR3 sequence: CASSREGAGNTEAFF. The CDR3 DNA follows: TGTGCCAGCAGCCGAGAGGGGGCGGGGAACACTGAAGCTTTCTTT. The chain carries TRBV3-1 (or the pseudogene TRBV3-2) and TRBJ1-1; 7 bases align to TRBD1. This CDR3 is 15 amino acids long. Germline V gives CDR1 LGHDT, CDR2 YNNKEL (reference sequence). Trimming removed 4 bases from V and 1 base from J; junction bases left unmatched: 6.

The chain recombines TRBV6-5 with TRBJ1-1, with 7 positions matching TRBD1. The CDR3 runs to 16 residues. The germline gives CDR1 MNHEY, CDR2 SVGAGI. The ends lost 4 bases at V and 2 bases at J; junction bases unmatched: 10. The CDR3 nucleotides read TGTGCCAGCAGTTCGCCGACGACAGGGCAAAACACTGAAGCTTTCTTT. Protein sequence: CASSSPTTGQNTEAFF.

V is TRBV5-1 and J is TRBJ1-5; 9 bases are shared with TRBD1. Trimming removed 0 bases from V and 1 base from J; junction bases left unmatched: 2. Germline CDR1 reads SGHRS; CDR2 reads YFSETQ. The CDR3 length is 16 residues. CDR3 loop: CASSLDGQGSNQPQHF. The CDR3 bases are TGCGCCAGCAGCTTGGATGGACAGGGGAGCAATCAGCCCCAGCATTTT.

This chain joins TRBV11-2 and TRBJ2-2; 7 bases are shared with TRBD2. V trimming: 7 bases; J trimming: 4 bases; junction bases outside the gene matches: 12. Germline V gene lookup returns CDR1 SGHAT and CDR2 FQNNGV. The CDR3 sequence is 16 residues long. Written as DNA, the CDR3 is TGTGCCAGCACCTCGAGGGGCGGGGGATCCACCGGGGAGCTGTTTTTT. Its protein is CASTSRGGGSTGELFF.

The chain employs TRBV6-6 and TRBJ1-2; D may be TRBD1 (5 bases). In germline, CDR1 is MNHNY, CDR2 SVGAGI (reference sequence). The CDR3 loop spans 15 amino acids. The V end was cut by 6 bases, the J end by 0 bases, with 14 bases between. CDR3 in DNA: TGTGCCAGCAGCGAGGCCCTGACAGCTAACTATGGCTACACCTTC. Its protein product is CASSEALTANYGYTF.

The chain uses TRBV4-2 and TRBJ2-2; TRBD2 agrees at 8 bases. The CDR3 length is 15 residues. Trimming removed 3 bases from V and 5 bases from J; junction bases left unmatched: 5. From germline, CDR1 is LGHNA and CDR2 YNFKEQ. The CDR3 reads CASSQGIAGTGELFF. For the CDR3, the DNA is TGTGCCAGCAGCCAGGGGATAGCGGGGACCGGGGAGCTGTTTTTT.

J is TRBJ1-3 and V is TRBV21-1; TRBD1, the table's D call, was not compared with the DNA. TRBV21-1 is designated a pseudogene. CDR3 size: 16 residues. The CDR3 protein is CASSPSGQHSGNTIYF. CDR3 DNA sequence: TGTGCCAGCAGCCCTTCGGGACAGCACTCTGGAAACACCATATATTTT.

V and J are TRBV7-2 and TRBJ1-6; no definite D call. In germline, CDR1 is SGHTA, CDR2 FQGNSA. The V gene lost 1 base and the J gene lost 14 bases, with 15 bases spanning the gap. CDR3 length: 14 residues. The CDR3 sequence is CASSLVGRLSSLHF. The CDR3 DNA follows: TGTGCCAGCAGCTTAGTGGGGAGACTGTCATCCCTCCACTTT.

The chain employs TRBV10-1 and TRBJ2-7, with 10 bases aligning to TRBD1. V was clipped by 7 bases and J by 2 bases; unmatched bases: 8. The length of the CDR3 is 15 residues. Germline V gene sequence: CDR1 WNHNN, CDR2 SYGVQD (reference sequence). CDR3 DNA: TGCGCCAGCATCCAAGGACAGGGGGTTACCTACGAGCAGTACTTC. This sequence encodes CASIQGQGVTYEQYF.

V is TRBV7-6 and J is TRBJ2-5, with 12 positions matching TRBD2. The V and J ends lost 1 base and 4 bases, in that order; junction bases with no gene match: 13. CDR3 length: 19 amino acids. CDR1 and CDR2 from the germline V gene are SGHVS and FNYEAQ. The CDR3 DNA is TGTGCCAGCAGCTTAGAACTCGGTCTAGCGGGGGGGGTTGGAGAGACCCAGTACTTC. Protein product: CASSLELGLAGGVGETQYF.